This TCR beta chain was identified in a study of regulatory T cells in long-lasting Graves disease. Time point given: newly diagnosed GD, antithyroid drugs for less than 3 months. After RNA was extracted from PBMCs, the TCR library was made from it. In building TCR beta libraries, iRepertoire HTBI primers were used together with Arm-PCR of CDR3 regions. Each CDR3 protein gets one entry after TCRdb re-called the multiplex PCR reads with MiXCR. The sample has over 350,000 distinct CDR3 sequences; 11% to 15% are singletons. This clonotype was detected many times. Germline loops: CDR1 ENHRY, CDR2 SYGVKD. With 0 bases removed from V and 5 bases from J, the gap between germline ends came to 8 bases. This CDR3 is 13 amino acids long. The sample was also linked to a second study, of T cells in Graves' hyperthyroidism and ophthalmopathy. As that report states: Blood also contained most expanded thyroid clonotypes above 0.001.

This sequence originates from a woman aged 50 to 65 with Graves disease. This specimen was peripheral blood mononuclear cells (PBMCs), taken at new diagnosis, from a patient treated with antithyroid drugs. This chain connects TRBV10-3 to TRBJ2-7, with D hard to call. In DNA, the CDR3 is TGTGCCATCAGTGAGTCTGCGGCCCACGAGCAGTACTTC. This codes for CAISESAAHEQYF.